The TCR beta chain under discussion was sequenced for a study of shared clonotypes between healthy human individuals. This clone was seen just once. The naive CD8 fraction comprised CD45RO-negative cells positively selected for CCR7 and excluded terminally differentiated effector memory CD45RA+ cells. All the donors were Caucasian adults who lived in Nashville, Tennessee. The assay used deep level. Several immunoSEQ plates received, in even portions, the genomic DNA of each subset. The method was immunoSEQ multiplex PCR; TCRdb's version includes in-frame clones alone and lacks a portion of them. The sample has roughly 2.1 million clones; roughly 91% are singletons. V lost 2 bases to trimming and J lost 2 bases; unmatched junction nucleotides: 8. CDR1 SEHNR and CDR2 FQNEAQ come from the germline V gene (reference sequence). This CDR3 region has 16 residues.

This chain uses TRBV7-9 with TRBJ1-2; TRBD1 matches 7 bases. This TCR derives from a man in his late teens or twenties in good health. Some clones in this sample may be carry-over from other donors' samples. Sequencing used naive CD8+ T cells from PBMCs. The CDR3 nucleotides are TGTGCCAGCAGCTTACCTGCCGGGACAGCGAACTATGGCTACACCTTC. The encoded protein is CASSLPAGTANYGYTF.